These 20 T cell receptor beta chains were all obtained from the same sample, sequenced in a study of siplizumab effects on memory and regulatory T cells. Sequencing used immunoSEQ multiplex PCR; TCRdb keeps in-frame clones, though not all of them. In the table there are about 110,000 clones, about 90% of which are singletons. The sample consisted of Tregs sorted from blood. The source of these receptors is a human donor in good health.

The genes are TRBV4-1 and TRBJ2-5; possibly TRBD2 for D (6 bases). This CDR3 is 14 amino acids long. CDR1 is MGHRA and CDR2 is YSYEKL in the germline V gene. Trimming cost V 3 bases and J 2 bases, with 10 bases left between them. CDR3 bases: TGCGCCAGCAGCCAGGGGGACTTACAAGAGACCCAGTACTTC. Translating gives CASSQGDLQETQYF.

V is TRBV2 and J is TRBJ2-3; D gene uncertain. Germline lookup yields CDR1 SNHLY and CDR2 FYNNEI. The CDR3 loop spans 14 amino acids. V lost 2 bases to trimming and J lost 4 bases, with 10 bases between them. In DNA form, the CDR3 reads TGTGCCAGCAGTGAAACGTCAAAAGCAGATACGCAGTATTTT. It is translated as CASSETSKADTQYF.

In this sample, this clone turned up a few times. V usage is TRBV28 and J usage is TRBJ1-5; D unclear. The V and J ends lost 7 bases and 7 bases respectively, with 11 bases between them. This CDR3 has 12 residues. The germline CDR1 and CDR2 sequences are MDHEN and SYDVKM. The CDR3 loop reads CASISGGQPQHF. The CDR3 DNA sequence: TGTGCCAGCATCTCCGGTGGCCAGCCCCAGCATTTT.

J is TRBJ2-5 and V is TRBV5-1, with D possibly matching TRBD1 (5 bases). V was clipped by 3 bases and J by 4 bases, with 10 bases between them. The length of the CDR3 is 13 residues. Per the germline V gene, CDR1 is SGHRS and CDR2 is YFSETQ. DNA for the CDR3: TGCGCCAGCAGCTCGACAGCCCCAGAGACCCAGTACTTC. Translating it yields CASSSTAPETQYF.

The gene calls are TRBV30 and TRBJ2-1; 10 bases agree with TRBD2. Germline V gene data show CDR1 as GTSNPN and CDR2 as SVGIG (reference sequence). This CDR3 comprises 17 residues. V lost 1 base, J lost 1 base, and 7 bases stayed unmatched. CDR3 loop: CAWSGGASGSSYNEQFF. The CDR3 nucleotides read TGTGCCTGGAGTGGAGGGGCTAGCGGGAGTTCCTACAATGAGCAGTTCTTC.

The CDR3 here is CAISESRTRYEQYF. In DNA form, the CDR3 reads TGTGCCATCAGTGAGTCCAGGACACGATACGAGCAGTACTTC. The chain couples TRBV10-3 to TRBJ2-7, with a tentative D call TRBD1 (5 bases). The V gene's germline CDR1 is ENHRY and CDR2 SYGVKD. The CDR3 has 14 amino acids. V was clipped by 0 bases and J by 4 bases, with 10 bases between them.

The V and J genes are TRBV7-2 and TRBJ1-1; perhaps TRBD1 as D (5 bases). The CDR3 runs 13 residues. Trimming cost V 5 bases and J 4 bases, with 11 bases left between them. Germline V gene sequence: CDR1 SGHTA, CDR2 FQGNSA. CDR3 region: CASSALGATEAFF. CDR3 sequence (DNA): TGTGCCAGCAGCGCACTAGGGGCCACTGAAGCTTTCTTT.

The rearrangement uses TRBV9 and TRBJ2-1, with 7 bases aligning to TRBD2. This CDR3 spans 16 amino acids. From germline, CDR1 is SGDLS and CDR2 YYNGEE. Trimming cost V 4 bases and J 8 bases; bases outside gene matches: 15. The CDR3 region is CASSLATGGSFDEQFF. The CDR3 nucleotides are TGTGCCAGCAGCCTCGCGACGGGCGGGAGTTTCGATGAGCAGTTCTTC. The full variable domain, completed using reference TRBV9 and TRBJ2-1, is DSGVTQTPKHLITATGQRVTLRCSPRSGDLSVYWYQQSLDQGLQFLIQYYNGEERAKGNILERFSAQQFPDLHSELNLSSLELGDSALYFCASSLATGGSFDEQFFGPGTRLTVL.

The rearrangement links TRBV28 to TRBJ2-3; D is unclear. Germline assignment: CDR1 MDHEN and CDR2 SYDVKM. V lost 7 bases and J lost 0, with 8 bases in between. CDR3 length equals 13 residues. CDR3 bases: TGTGCCAGCAATTGGGCTAGCACAGATACGCAGTATTTT. Residues: CASNWASTDTQYF.

J is TRBJ1-6 and V is TRBV5-1; D might be TRBD1 (6 bases). Germline values: CDR1 SGHRS, CDR2 YFSETQ. Trimming shortened V by 4 bases and J by 4 bases, and 18 bases separated the two germline ends. CDR3 length: 17 amino acids. The CDR3 spells CASSHTGQPSYNSPLHF. Written as DNA, the CDR3 is TGCGCCAGCAGCCACACGGGACAACCTTCTTATAATTCACCCCTCCACTTT.

V gene TRBV6-6 combines with J gene TRBJ2-2; 9 nucleotides line up with TRBD1. In germline, CDR1 is MNHNY, CDR2 SVGAGI (reference sequence). The CDR3 spans 16 residues. After removal of 6 bases from V and 7 bases from J, the junction contained 12 bases not matched to a gene. The CDR3 sequence is CASRHRWDRVGGELFF. The CDR3 DNA reads TGTGCCAGCAGACACCGATGGGACAGGGTTGGCGGGGAGCTGTTTTTT.

The chain joins TRBV10-3 to TRBJ2-3, with D hard to call. V lost 3 bases and J 0 bases, leaving 10 bases between the germline ends. Germline V gene lookup returns CDR1 ENHRY and CDR2 SYGVKD. The CDR3 sequence is 15 residues long. Written as DNA, the CDR3 is TGTGCCATCAGTGATCAGGCAGGTAGCACAGATACGCAGTATTTT. This encodes CAISDQAGSTDTQYF.

A word on this clone: Other nucleotide sequences from this sample produce the same CDR3. V gene TRBV18 combines with J gene TRBJ2-7; a possible D gene is TRBD1 (5 bases). The V and J ends lost 3 bases and 5 bases respectively, with 11 bases between them. The germline V gene encodes CDR1 KGHSH and CDR2 LQKENI. The CDR3 consists of 13 residues. CDR3: CASSPSQGNEQYF. DNA for the CDR3: TGTGCCAGCTCACCGAGCCAGGGAAACGAGCAGTACTTC. Drawing the rest from reference TRBV18 and TRBJ2-7, the complete variable domain is NAGVMQNPRHLVRRRGQEARLRCSPMKGHSHVYWYRQLPEEGLKFMVYLQKENIIDESGMPKERFSAEFPKEGPSILRIQQVVRGDSAAYFCASSPSQGNEQYFGPGTRLTVT.

The chain carries TRBV18 and TRBJ2-2; D tentatively reads TRBD1 or TRBD2 (5 bases each). Trimming took 0 bases from V and 5 from J, leaving 7 bases between them. From germline, CDR1 is KGHSH and CDR2 LQKENI. CDR3 size: 14 residues. The CDR3 protein is CASSPPWGTGELFF. In DNA, the CDR3 is TGTGCCAGCTCACCACCGTGGGGGACCGGGGAGCTGTTTTTT.

V is TRBV7-9 and J is TRBJ2-5; no firm D call. The CDR3 is 15 amino acids. Trimming shortened V by 2 bases and J by 2 bases, and 12 bases separated the two germline ends. CDR1 is SEHNR, CDR2 FQNEAQ, per germline (reference sequence). In DNA form, the CDR3 reads TGTGCCAGCAGCTTAAGGCCCCACAGTCAAGAGACCCAGTACTTC. This encodes CASSLRPHSQETQYF.

The gene calls are TRBV27 and TRBJ2-7; 7 bases are a match to TRBD1. Trimming removed 7 bases from V and 2 bases from J; junction bases left unmatched: 8. The CDR3 runs 14 residues. Germline CDR1 is MNHEY and CDR2 is SMNVEV (reference sequence). CDR3 residues: CASKRPGQTYEQYF. DNA for the CDR3: TGTGCCAGCAAAAGACCGGGACAGACCTACGAGCAGTACTTC.

This clone was observed once. V usage is TRBV6-1 and J usage is TRBJ1-2; perhaps TRBD1 as D (6 bases). The germline CDR1 and CDR2 sequences are MNHNS and SASEGT. Between the trimmed V and J ends, which lost 4 bases and 8 bases, there was a span of 11 bases. The CDR3 length is 12 residues. The CDR3 is CASSGDILGYTF. The DNA for the CDR3 is TGTGCCAGCAGTGGGGACATACTAGGCTACACCTTC.

The chain uses TRBV7-8 and TRBJ1-5; D ambiguous. The CDR3 is 13 residues long. The V end was cut by 1 base, the J end by 4 bases, with 5 bases between. The germline CDR1 and CDR2 sequences are SGHVS and FQNEAQ. The CDR3 here is CASSLGYNQPQHF. As DNA, the CDR3 is TGTGCCAGCAGCTTAGGTTATAATCAGCCCCAGCATTTT.

The chain has TRBV7-8 and TRBJ1-3; D unclear. The V and J ends lost 1 base and 0 bases respectively, with 7 bases between them. This CDR3 contains 15 residues. Per the germline V gene, CDR1 is SGHVS and CDR2 is FQNEAQ. CDR3 residues: CASSLGEVSGNTIYF. The CDR3 DNA reads as TGTGCCAGCAGCTTAGGCGAGGTCTCTGGAAACACCATATATTTT. Filled out from reference TRBV7-8 and TRBJ1-3, the complete variable domain reads GAGVSQSPRYKVAKRGQDVALRCDPISGHVSLFWYQQALGQGPEFLTYFQNEAQLDKSGLPSDRFFAERPEGSVSTLKIQRTQQEDSAVYLCASSLGEVSGNTIYFGEGSWLTVV.

The rearrangement uses TRBV7-9 and TRBJ1-4; 7 bases fit TRBD1. This CDR3 has 14 amino acids. Germline CDR1 SEHNR, CDR2 FQNEAQ (reference sequence). The V gene end was trimmed by 5 bases and the J gene end by 7 bases; junction bases not matched to a gene: 7. This CDR3 is CASSPTGSSEKLFF. For the CDR3, the DNA is TGTGCCAGCAGCCCGACAGGGTCTTCTGAAAAACTGTTTTTT. Full variable domain (remainder filled in from reference TRBV7-9 and TRBJ1-4): DTGVSQNPRHKITKRGQNVTFRCDPISEHNRLYWYRQTLGQGPEFLTYFQNEAQLEKSRLLSDRFSAERPKGSFSTLEIQRTEQGDSAMYLCASSPTGSSEKLFFGSGTQLSVL.